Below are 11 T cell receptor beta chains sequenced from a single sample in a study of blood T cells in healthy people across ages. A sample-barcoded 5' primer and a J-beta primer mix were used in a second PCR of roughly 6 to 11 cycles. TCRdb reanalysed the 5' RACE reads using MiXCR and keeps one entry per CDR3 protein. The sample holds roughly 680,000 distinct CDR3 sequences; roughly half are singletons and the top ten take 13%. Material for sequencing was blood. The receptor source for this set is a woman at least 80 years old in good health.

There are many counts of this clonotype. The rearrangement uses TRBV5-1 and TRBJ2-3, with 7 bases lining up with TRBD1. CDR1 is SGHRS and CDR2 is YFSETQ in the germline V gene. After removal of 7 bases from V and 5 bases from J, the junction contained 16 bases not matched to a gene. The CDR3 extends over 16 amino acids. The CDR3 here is CASVQGVRQGEDTQYF. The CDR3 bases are TGCGCCAGCGTCCAGGGGGTAAGACAGGGTGAAGATACGCAGTATTTT. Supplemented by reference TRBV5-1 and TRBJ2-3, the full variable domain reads KAGVTQTPRYLIKTRGQQVTLSCSPISGHRSVSWYQQTPGQGLQFLFEYFSETQRNKGNFPGRFSGRQFSNSRSEMNVSTLELGDSALYLCASVQGVRQGEDTQYFGPGTRLTVL.

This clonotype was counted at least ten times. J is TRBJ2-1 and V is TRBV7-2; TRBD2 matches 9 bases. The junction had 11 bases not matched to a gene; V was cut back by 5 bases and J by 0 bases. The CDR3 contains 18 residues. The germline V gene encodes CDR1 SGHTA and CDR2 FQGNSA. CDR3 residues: CASSTLGGSGSSYNEQFF. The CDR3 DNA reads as TGTGCCAGCAGCACCCTAGGGGGTAGCGGGAGCTCCTACAATGAGCAGTTCTTC.

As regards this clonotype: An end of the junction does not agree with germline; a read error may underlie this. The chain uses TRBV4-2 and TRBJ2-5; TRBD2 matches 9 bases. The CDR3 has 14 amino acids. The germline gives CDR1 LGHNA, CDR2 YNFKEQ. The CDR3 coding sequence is TGTGCCAGCAGCCTCATTAGCGGGGGAGAGGCCCAGTACTTC. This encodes CASSLISGGEAQYF.

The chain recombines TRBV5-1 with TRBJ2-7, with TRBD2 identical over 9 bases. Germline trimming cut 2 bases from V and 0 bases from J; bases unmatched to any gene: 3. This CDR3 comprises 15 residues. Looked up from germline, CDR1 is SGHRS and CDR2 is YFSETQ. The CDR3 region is CASSLISGSSYEQYF. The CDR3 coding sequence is TGCGCCAGCAGCTTAATTAGCGGGAGCTCCTACGAGCAGTACTTC.

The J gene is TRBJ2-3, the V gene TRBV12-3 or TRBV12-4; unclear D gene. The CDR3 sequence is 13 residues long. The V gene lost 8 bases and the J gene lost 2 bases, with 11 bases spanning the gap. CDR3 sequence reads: CASGPVATDTQYF. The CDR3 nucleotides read TGTGCCAGCGGACCCGTGGCCACAGATACGCAGTATTTT.

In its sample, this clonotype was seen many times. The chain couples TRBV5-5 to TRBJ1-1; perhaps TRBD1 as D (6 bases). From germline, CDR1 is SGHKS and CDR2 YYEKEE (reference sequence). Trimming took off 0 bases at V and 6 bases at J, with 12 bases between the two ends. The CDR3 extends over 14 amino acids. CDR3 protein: CASSLAWDIPEAFF. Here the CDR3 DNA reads TGTGCCAGCAGCTTGGCCTGGGACATTCCTGAAGCTTTCTTT.

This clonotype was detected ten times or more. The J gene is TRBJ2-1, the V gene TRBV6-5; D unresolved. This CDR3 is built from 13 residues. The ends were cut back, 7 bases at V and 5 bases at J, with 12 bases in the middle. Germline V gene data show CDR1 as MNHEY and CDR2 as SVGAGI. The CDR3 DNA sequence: TGTGCCAGCACCAACGCTGAGAACAATGAGCAGTTCTTC. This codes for CASTNAENNEQFF.

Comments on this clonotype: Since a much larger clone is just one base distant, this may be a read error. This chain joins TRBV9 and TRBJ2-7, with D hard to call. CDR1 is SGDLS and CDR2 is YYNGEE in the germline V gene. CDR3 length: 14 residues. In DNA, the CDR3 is TGTGTCAGCAGCGTAGCTTCCTTCTCCTACGAGCAGTACTTC. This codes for CVSSVASFSYEQYF.

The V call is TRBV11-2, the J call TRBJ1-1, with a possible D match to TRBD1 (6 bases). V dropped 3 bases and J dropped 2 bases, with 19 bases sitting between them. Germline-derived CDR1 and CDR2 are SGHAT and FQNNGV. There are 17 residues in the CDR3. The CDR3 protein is CASSFEGQGFRNTEAFF. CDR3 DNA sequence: TGTGCCAGCAGCTTTGAGGGGCAGGGGTTTCGAAACACTGAAGCTTTCTTT.

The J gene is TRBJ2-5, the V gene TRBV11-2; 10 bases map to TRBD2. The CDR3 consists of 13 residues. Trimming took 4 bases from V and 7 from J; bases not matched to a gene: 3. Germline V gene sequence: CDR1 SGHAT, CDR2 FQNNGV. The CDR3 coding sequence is TGTGCCAGCAGCTCGTTAGCGGGAGGGACCCAGTACTTC. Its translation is CASSSLAGGTQYF.

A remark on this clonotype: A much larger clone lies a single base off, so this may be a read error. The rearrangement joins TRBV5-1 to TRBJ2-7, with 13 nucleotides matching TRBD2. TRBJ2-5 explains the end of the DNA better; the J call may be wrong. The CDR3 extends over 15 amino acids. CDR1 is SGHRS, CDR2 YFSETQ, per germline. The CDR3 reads CASSIGLAGVETQYF. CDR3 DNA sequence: TGCGCCAGCAGCATTGGACTAGCGGGGGTGGAGACCCAGTACTTC.